A single sample gave rise to the 19 T cell receptor beta chains below, sequenced in a study of blood T cell repertoires in COVID-19. Produced via immunoSEQ multiplex PCR; TCRdb's table is partial and in-frame only. The table has a few hundred thousand clones, 80% to 90% seen once. Sequenced material: PBMCs or T cells enriched from blood (not recorded which). The receptors derive from a young woman who had recovered from COVID-19.

The V call is TRBV9, the J call TRBJ1-4; a possible D gene is TRBD1 (6 bases). Per germline, CDR1 SGDLS and CDR2 YYNGEE. The CDR3 length is 15 residues. V was cut by 0 bases and J by 7 bases, with 13 bases left in between. CDR3 sequence: CASSVGGGGSEKLFF. DNA of the CDR3: TGTGCCAGCAGCGTAGGAGGGGGAGGGAGTGAAAAACTGTTTTTT. Complete variable domain (other parts from reference TRBV9 and TRBJ1-4): DSGVTQTPKHLITATGQRVTLRCSPRSGDLSVYWYQQSLDQGLQFLIQYYNGEERAKGNILERFSAQQFPDLHSELNLSSLELGDSALYFCASSVGGGGSEKLFFGSGTQLSVL.

The chain employs TRBV2 and TRBJ2-5; tentative D call: TRBD1 (6 bases). This CDR3 is 14 amino acids long. Between the trimmed V and J ends, which lost 8 bases and 5 bases, there was a span of 18 bases. The germline V gene encodes CDR1 SNHLY and CDR2 FYNNEI. CDR3 nucleotides: TGTGCCAGCGGTTACAACAGGGAAGGGGAGACCCAGTACTTC. It encodes CASGYNREGETQYF. Together with reference TRBV2 and TRBJ2-5, the CDR3 gives the full variable domain: EPEVTQTPSHQVTQMGQEVILRCVPISNHLYFYWYRQILGQKVEFLVSFYNNEISEKSEIFDDQFSVERPDGSNFTLKIRSTKLEDSAMYFCASGYNREGETQYFGPGTRLLVL.

This clone was detected only once. CDR3 region: CASSLPFGGVDGYTF. CDR3 nucleotide sequence: TGTGCCAGCAGCTTACCCTTTGGGGGGGTAGATGGCTACACCTTC. V and J are TRBV7-2 and TRBJ1-2, with D possibly TRBD1 on 5 matching bases. The V end was cut by 2 bases, the J end by 6 bases, with 16 bases between. The CDR3 consists of 15 residues. Germline CDR1 SGHTA, CDR2 FQGNSA.

V usage is TRBV19 and J usage is TRBJ1-1; 9 nucleotides line up with TRBD1. With V trimmed by 5 bases and J by 4 bases, 2 bases remained unmatched. The CDR3 runs 13 residues. Germline lookup yields CDR1 LNHDA and CDR2 SQIVND (reference sequence). Written as DNA, the CDR3 is TGTGCCAGTAGTCGGACAGGGGCCACTGAAGCTTTCTTT. As protein: CASSRTGATEAFF.

This clone was detected only once. V is TRBV30 and J is TRBJ2-5; tentative D call: TRBD1 (6 bases). Germline V CDR1 and CDR2: GTSNPN, SVGIG (reference sequence). The CDR3 has 15 residues. Trimming removed 0 bases from V and 5 bases from J, with 16 bases in between. Here the CDR3 DNA reads TGTGCCTGGAGTGTAAAAACACAGGGTACGGAGACCCAGTACTTC. The encoded protein is CAWSVKTQGTETQYF.

The chain recombines TRBV28 with TRBJ1-1, with 12 bases that match TRBD1. V was pared by 6 bases and J by 5 bases, with 4 bases of the junction left unmatched. The germline CDR1 and CDR2 sequences are MDHEN and SYDVKM. The CDR3 has 14 residues. The CDR3, as DNA: TGTGCCAGCAGGGGACAGGGGGCGCTTACTGAAGCTTTCTTT. Protein sequence: CASRGQGALTEAFF.

The V gene is TRBV9, the J gene TRBJ2-3, with TRBD2 matching over 9 bases. Trimming removed 3 bases from V and 2 bases from J; junction bases left unmatched: 7. This CDR3 region has 16 residues. The germline CDR1 and CDR2 sequences are SGDLS and YYNGEE. The CDR3 DNA follows: TGTGCCAGCAGCGGGCACACTAGCGGGCTCACAGATACGCAGTATTTT. Translating gives CASSGHTSGLTDTQYF.

The V gene is TRBV7-8, the J gene TRBJ1-1; 7 bases fit TRBD1. Germline lookup yields CDR1 SGHVS and CDR2 FQNEAQ. This CDR3 has 15 amino acids. Losses at the gene ends were 5 bases for V and 4 bases for J; bases not matched to a gene: 10. The CDR3, as DNA: TGTGCCAGCAGCAGACGGACAGGTAGGGGCACTGAAGCTTTCTTT. Protein sequence: CASSRRTGRGTEAFF.

The CDR3 nucleotides are TGTGCCAGCAGCTTGGCAGGTGCCGAGGAAAAACTGTTTTTT. It is translated as CASSLAGAEEKLFF. The chain couples TRBV7-9 to TRBJ1-4, with no clear D. The CDR3 is 14 residues long. V lost 3 bases to trimming and J lost 8 bases, with 13 bases between them. CDR1 and CDR2 from the germline V gene are SEHNR and FQNEAQ (reference sequence).

This clone has more than one count but fewer than ten. The chain has TRBV2 and TRBJ2-7; maybe TRBD1 (5 bases). The CDR3 is made up of 15 amino acids. Per the germline V gene, CDR1 is SNHLY and CDR2 is FYNNEI. V lost 3 bases and J lost 0, with 12 bases in between. CDR3 region: CASSDDSLLSYEQYF. The CDR3 bases are TGTGCCAGCAGTGACGACAGTCTCCTCTCCTACGAGCAGTACTTC.

CDR3 sequence reads: CASSTQTGRAAEAFF. CDR3 coding DNA: TGTGCCAGCAGCACCCAGACAGGGAGAGCCGCTGAAGCTTTCTTT. The chain uses TRBV5-6 and TRBJ1-1, with 7 bases that match TRBD1. With V trimmed by 4 bases and J by 6 bases, 12 bases remained unmatched. The CDR3 runs 15 residues. CDR1 is SGHDT and CDR2 is YYEEEE in the germline V gene. Full variable domain (outside the CDR3, taken from reference TRBV5-6 and TRBJ1-1): DAGVTQSPTHLIKTRGQQVTLRCSPKSGHDTVSWYQQALGQGPQFIFQYYEEEERQRGNFPDRFSGHQFPNYSSELNVNALLLGDSALYLCASSTQTGRAAEAFFGQGTRLTVV.

The V and J genes are TRBV4-1 and TRBJ2-7; tentatively, D is TRBD1 (6 bases). The CDR3 runs to 16 residues. The germline gives CDR1 MGHRA, CDR2 YSYEKL. V was trimmed by 6 bases and J by 1 base, leaving 19 bases between them. The CDR3 DNA reads as TGCGCCAGCAGGGGGTGGGGGCGCGATGGATCCTACGAGCAGTACTTC. Its protein is CASRGWGRDGSYEQYF.

The V and J genes are TRBV2 and TRBJ2-3, with TRBD2 as a possible D gene (6 bases). The germline CDR1 and CDR2 sequences are SNHLY and FYNNEI. The CDR3 consists of 15 residues. Trimming shortened V by 5 bases and J by 4 bases, and 16 bases separated the two germline ends. This chain's CDR3 is CASSRDSIKADTQYF. Written as DNA, the CDR3 is TGTGCCAGCAGTCGGGACTCTATAAAGGCAGATACGCAGTATTTT.

The rearrangement links TRBV6-6 to TRBJ1-4; 10 bases align to TRBD1. This CDR3 contains 15 residues. Germline trimming cut 6 bases from V and 4 bases from J; bases unmatched to any gene: 5. Germline V gene lookup returns CDR1 MNHNY and CDR2 SVGAGI (reference sequence). CDR3 DNA sequence: TGTGCCAGCAGCCCCGGGACAGGGGTTAATGAAAAACTGTTTTTT. Its protein is CASSPGTGVNEKLFF.

The rearrangement links TRBV30 to TRBJ2-7, with D perhaps TRBD1 (6 bases). Germline V gives CDR1 GTSNPN, CDR2 SVGIG (reference sequence). The CDR3 has 15 residues. V lost 3 bases, J lost 0 bases, and 15 bases lay in between. The CDR3 region has the DNA TGTGCCTGGAGGAGAGGGGGTGTCGGCTCCTACGAGCAGTACTTC. The encoded protein is CAWRRGGVGSYEQYF.

The chain uses TRBV11-2 and TRBJ2-4; TRBD1 agrees at 10 bases. CDR1 is SGHAT and CDR2 is FQNNGV in the germline V gene. This CDR3 region has 13 residues. Trimming removed 5 bases from V and 7 bases from J; junction bases left unmatched: 2. CDR3 sequence (DNA): TGTGCCAGCAGCCCGGGACAGGGGAACATTCAGTACTTC. Residues: CASSPGQGNIQYF.

CDR3 region: CATSDPRTGNTGELFF. The CDR3 DNA follows: TGTGCCACCAGTGACCCTCGGACAGGGAACACCGGGGAGCTGTTTTTT. The chain is built from TRBV24-1 and TRBJ2-2; 7 bases align to TRBD1. This CDR3 spans 16 amino acids. With V trimmed by 4 bases and J by 1 base, 5 bases remained unmatched. Per germline, CDR1 KGHDR and CDR2 SFDVKD.

The CDR3 protein is CASSLAASSTDTQYF. The CDR3 DNA sequence: TGTGCCAGCAGCTTAGCGGCTTCTAGCACAGATACGCAGTATTTT. The V gene is TRBV28, the J gene TRBJ2-3; D might be TRBD2 (6 bases). Germline assignment: CDR1 MDHEN and CDR2 SYDVKM. This CDR3 has 15 amino acids. Trimming shortened V by 6 bases and J by 0 bases, and 13 bases separated the two germline ends.

The rearrangement joins TRBV9 to TRBJ2-7; maybe TRBD2 (6 bases). CDR1 and CDR2 (germline): SGDLS, YYNGEE. The CDR3 is 14 amino acids. The V end lost 0 bases, the J end lost 6 bases, and 13 bases lay between the germline ends. The CDR3 sequence is CASSVGGVNAEQYF. The DNA of the CDR3 is TGTGCCAGCAGCGTAGGCGGGGTGAACGCCGAGCAGTACTTC.